This T cell receptor (beta chain) is drawn from a study of blood T cell repertoires in COVID-19. Study at large: Acute-phase and convalescent COVID-19 samples originated in the United States, Italy and Spain.

This CDR3 has 16 amino acids. The V and J ends lost 5 bases and 1 base respectively, with 17 bases between them. The germline V gene has CDR1 SGHVS and CDR2 FQNEAQ. The participants were between about 18 and 100 years old and came from some 23 US areas. Cohort 3 donors counted as recovered after two negative PCRs, clearance, or resolved symptoms. Here immunoSEQ multiplex PCR was the method, and the copy in TCRdb shows in-frame clones only, minus some. The data hold under 450,000 clones, with over 75% observed a single time. Source material: PBMCs or T cells enriched from blood (not recorded which). The chain recombines TRBV7-8 with TRBJ1-2; D gene uncertain. This receptor was taken from a man in his thirties or forties who had recovered from COVID-19. The CDR3 is CASSPATGPGNYGYTF. CDR3 bases: TGTGCCAGCAGCCCAGCTACGGGTCCTGGTAACTATGGCTACACCTTC.